This TCR beta chain emerged from a study of PD-1 blockade in classical Hodgkin lymphoma. By proportion, this clone is medium-sized (0.01 to 0.1%). Its antigen is undetermined. V lost 5 bases to trimming and J lost 0 bases, with 11 bases between them. Germline V gene data show CDR1 as SGHDN and CDR2 as FVKESK. The CDR3 has 14 residues. Time point denoted: cycle 4 day 1 (C4D1), after 5 to 7 weeks of nivolumab. Patients all relapsed after autologous stem cell transplantation, and there was variation in brentuximab vedotin exposure. Study-wide results and limits: When set against healthy donors, newly diagnosed patients were reported to show lower baseline TCR diversity.

Data came from immunoSEQ multiplex PCR; TCRdb stores just in-frame clones and leaves some out. The profile shows 15,000 to 20,000 clones, about 61% of them singletons. This receptor was identified in a human donor with classical Hodgkin lymphoma. The specimen was peripheral blood mononuclear cells (PBMCs), collected before the fourth cycle of nivolumab. The J gene is TRBJ2-7, the V gene TRBV14; D gene unclear. In DNA, the CDR3 is TGTGCCAGCAGCGAAAGAGGCATCTCCTACGAGCAGTACTTC. It is translated as CASSERGISYEQYF.